This TCR beta chain emerged from a study of T cell changes during pregnancy in multiple sclerosis. Profiled with immunoSEQ multiplex PCR; TCRdb holds only in-frame clones, not every one. The sample consists of some 60,000 clones, about 91% of them appearing once. This clone is a singleton in its sample. Per the germline V gene, CDR1 is MNHNS and CDR2 is SASEGT. Trimming removed 10 bases from V and 4 bases from J, with 20 bases in between. The CDR3 has 14 amino acids. The sequences come from peripheral blood, collected before pregnancy. This TCR was recovered from a female donor with multiple sclerosis, enrolled in a pregnancy study. The chain is built from TRBV6-1 and TRBJ2-7, with a possible D match to TRBD1 (6 bases). The CDR3 bases are TGTGCCACCCTGGACAGACTCCTACCATACGAGCAGTACTTC. Translated: CATLDRLLPYEQYF.